This TCR beta chain appears in the sequencing data of a study of beta chain features in type 1 diabetes. Looking at the study overall: All of the samples together had 95 million to 140 million sorted cells examined. Study-wide findings and caveats: For Type 1 diabetes patients, all four CD4+ subsets carried TCRB CDR3s that were moderately but significantly shorter. A cDNA-based sequencing approach could over-represent cells with high TCR expression. Among type 1 diabetes patients, VDJ junctions had fewer insertions and more deletions.

In the case of this clone: Its specificity is not known.

Averaging roughly 120 mL, one heparinised blood draw was given by each donor. TCRB transcripts that were expressed got sequenced, as all of the isolated RNA had been reverse transcribed. Repertoires were generated with immunoSEQ multiplex PCR, while TCRdb's copy carries only in-frame clones and drops some. The data contain 300,000 or so clones, 13% of them singletons. The ends were cut back, 1 base at V and 0 bases at J, with 7 bases in the middle. CDR1 is SGHRS, CDR2 YFSETQ, per germline. This CDR3 comprises 14 residues. The genes are TRBV5-1 and TRBJ2-5; D call uncertain. The receptor comes from a woman between 18 and 29 years old with type 1 diabetes. Input material: naive CD4+ T cells from blood. CDR3 in DNA: TGCGCCAGCAGCTTGAGAGTTAACCAAGAGACCCAGTACTTC. It codes for CASSLRVNQETQYF.